The 5 T cell receptor beta chains reported below all come from one sample, sequenced in a study of T cell therapy after organ transplantation. These receptors are not linked to any known antigen. Time point meaning: 20-29 weeks after completion of therapy. Only in-frame clones appear in the TCRdb table, and some are missing; sequencing was by immunoSEQ multiplex PCR. This table has around 15,000 clones, 85% appearing once. The sequences come from CD8+ T cells from blood, collected after autologous CMV-specific T cell therapy. The receptors come from a human patient who had received a solid organ transplant and had CMV disease. The T cells may partly be graft donor cells.

The genes are TRBV7-9 and TRBJ2-1; 8 nucleotides agree with TRBD2. Unmatched junction bases numbered 12, after V lost 4 bases and J lost 4 bases. Germline V CDR1 and CDR2: SEHNR, FQNEAQ (reference sequence). This CDR3 comprises 17 residues. CDR3 in DNA: TGTGCCAGCAGCTCCCTAAAAGGTAGCGGGGCATACAATGAGCAGTTCTTC. Translating gives CASSSLKGSGAYNEQFF.

The chain couples TRBV5-6 to TRBJ2-1; D unclear. The length of the CDR3 is 12 residues. The V end was cut by 0 bases, the J end by 4 bases, with 2 bases between. CDR1 is SGHDT, CDR2 YYEEEE, per germline. The CDR3 sequence is CASSLAYNEQFF. The CDR3 bases are TGTGCCAGCAGCTTGGCATACAATGAGCAGTTCTTC.

The CDR3 region is CASSQVPHSGKVANEKLFF. As DNA, the CDR3 is TGTGCCAGCAGCCAAGTCCCACACTCCGGCAAGGTTGCTAATGAAAAACTGTTTTTT. The V and J genes are TRBV4-2 and TRBJ1-4; D ambiguous. The CDR3 extends over 19 amino acids. Germline V gene sequence: CDR1 LGHNA, CDR2 YNFKEQ. V lost 1 base and J 3 bases, leaving 21 bases between the germline ends.

The V and J genes are TRBV4-3 and TRBJ2-3; 8 bases agree with TRBD1. The germline CDR1 and CDR2 sequences are LGHNA and YSLEER. The V gene end was trimmed by 4 bases and the J gene end by 3 bases; junction bases not matched to a gene: 12. The CDR3 consists of 17 residues. The CDR3: CASSRAPTGEATDTQYF. The CDR3 DNA follows: TGCGCCAGCAGCCGGGCACCGACAGGGGAAGCGACAGATACGCAGTATTTT.

The rearrangement joins TRBV2 to TRBJ1-3, with D perhaps TRBD1 (6 bases). Germline CDR1 is SNHLY and CDR2 is FYNNEI. This CDR3 has 14 amino acids. The ends were cut back, 3 bases at V and 6 bases at J, with 12 bases in the middle. CDR3 sequence: CASSETGPTNTIYF. In DNA form, the CDR3 reads TGTGCCAGCAGTGAGACAGGACCGACAAACACCATATATTTT.